This T cell receptor beta chain was documented in a study of T cells after yellow fever vaccination. This clonotype was picked up a small number of times. The antigen is unknown. TCRdb processed the 5' RACE reads anew with MiXCR; each CDR3 protein has one entry. The sample yields some 350,000 distinct CDR3 sequences, under 14% seen once. CDR3 size: 15 residues. V was trimmed by 4 bases and J by 4 bases, leaving 14 bases between them. Germline V gene lookup returns CDR1 MGHRA and CDR2 YSYEKL. Regarding the study as a whole: Abundant contaminating clonotypes from the bulk population could appear in FACS-sorted repertoires.

Sequenced here: PBMCs, sampled on the day of the first yellow fever vaccination. The source is a man aged 18 to 35 who received the YFV17D yellow fever vaccine. The chain links TRBV4-1 to TRBJ1-5, with no clear D. CDR3 protein: CASSLSGQRNQPQHF. CDR3 DNA: TGCGCCAGCAGCCTCTCGGGTCAAAGGAATCAGCCCCAGCATTTT.